This T cell receptor (beta chain) was observed in a study of response to subunit inactivated influenza vaccine listed by TCRdb under 2018. As for the study more broadly: To follow how T cells responded to a trivalent subunit inactivated influenza vaccine, the researchers relied on deep quantitative profiling of the T cell receptor repertoire.

With respect to this clonotype: Its antigen has not been determined. No base qualities exist here, and no much larger clone lies one base off it.

Library preparation used RT-PCR. Sequencing was performed on an Illumina HiSeq 2500. TCRdb took the public reads, trimmed them with fastp at Q25, ran MiXCR for clone calling and kept in-frame beta chains. Rows merge per CDR3 protein into single entries with the most common DNA and genes. Here the sample has 700,000 to 900,000 distinct CDR3 sequences; about 20% occur a single time. The top ten constitute more than 8.5% of the sample. The CDR3 numbers 15 residues from cysteine through phenylalanine. Of all the DNA, just the CDR3 is kept, 45 bases in frame from base 1. CDR1 and CDR2 are read off the germline V gene (reference sequence) as LNHNV and YYDKDF. V is reduced by 0 bases and J by 6 bases, leaving a spacing of 9 bases between them. The research as a whole found: According to the authors, only a limited number of new T cells may be recruited by each seasonal influenza vaccination.

The source was PBMCs from blood, collected around 5 days after vaccination. In this chain, TRBV15 is recombined with TRBJ1-6; tentative D gene TRBD1, with 5 bases matching. This sequence was found in a man aged 50 to 60 who received an inactivated influenza vaccine. Donor details come from another sample of the same person, matched by shared clones. CDR3 sequence: CATSRDATANSPLHF. The nucleotide sequence reads TGTGCCACCAGCAGAGATGCGACAGCTAATTCACCCCTCCACTTT.